One and the same sample provided the 31 T cell receptor beta chains below, sequenced in a study of cytomegalovirus exposure and HLA in healthy donors. TCRdb keeps only in-frame clones here, not all; method: immunoSEQ multiplex PCR. The sample includes 250,000 to 350,000 clones, over 75% seen only once; the top ten take approximately 0.9%. The specimen was PBMCs. Receptors originate from a young man in good health and CMV-seronegative.

V gene TRBV11-2 combines with J gene TRBJ2-7; TRBD2 matches 7 bases. Trimming cost V 2 bases and J 1 base; bases outside gene matches: 11. CDR1 is SGHAT and CDR2 is FQNNGV in the germline V gene. There are 17 residues in the CDR3. CDR3: CASSLQGTEGGSYEQYF. The CDR3 DNA reads as TGTGCCAGCAGCTTACAGGGTACCGAGGGAGGGTCCTACGAGCAGTACTTC. Looking up the rest from reference TRBV11-2 and TRBJ2-7 gives the full variable domain: EAGVAQSPRYKIIEKRQSVAFWCNPISGHATLYWYQQILGQGPKLLIQFQNNGVVDDSQLPKDRFSAERLKGVDSTLKIQPAKLEDSAVYLCASSLQGTEGGSYEQYFGPGTRLTVT.

CDR3 nucleotide sequence: TGTGCCAGCAGTCAGGGGTCATCAAATCAGCCCCAGCATTTT. Translated: CASSQGSSNQPQHF. This rearrangement joins TRBV6-6 to TRBJ1-5, with D possibly being TRBD1 (6 bases). The V end lost 5 bases, the J end lost 4 bases, and 12 bases lay between the germline ends. CDR3 length: 14 residues. Germline V lookup: CDR1 MNHNY, CDR2 SVGAGI (reference sequence).

For the CDR3, the DNA is TGCGCCAGCAGCTTGTTGGATGGGGGCGGGAGTGAAGCTTTCTTT. Translated: CASSLLDGGGSEAFF. The J gene is TRBJ1-1, the V gene TRBV5-1, with D possibly TRBD1 on 6 matching bases. The CDR3 consists of 15 residues. CDR1 SGHRS and CDR2 YFSETQ come from the germline V gene. V lost 1 base to trimming and J lost 7 bases, with 17 bases between them.

The chain links TRBV12-1 to TRBJ2-3; the table gives TRBD2 as D, unverified against the DNA. TRBV12-1 represents a pseudogene. The CDR3 sequence is 14 residues long. The CDR3 reads CASSLERRRDTQYF. CDR3 coding DNA: TGTGCCAGCAGCCTGGAACGTCGGCGGGATACGCAGTATTTT.

The chain has TRBV4-2 and TRBJ2-1, with D tentatively TRBD2 (6 bases). From germline, CDR1 is LGHNA and CDR2 YNFKEQ. The CDR3 loop spans 15 amino acids. Trimming shortened V by 4 bases and J by 2 bases, and 12 bases separated the two germline ends. The CDR3 spells CASSPGTQTYNEQFF. The CDR3 DNA sequence: TGTGCCAGCAGCCCCGGGACTCAGACCTACAATGAGCAGTTCTTC.

CDR3 DNA sequence: TGTGCCAGCAGTTTATATGGGCGGGGGGGCGCCGGGGAGCTGTTTTTT. Amino acids: CASSLYGRGGAGELFF. The chain has TRBV27 and TRBJ2-2; 9 nucleotides match TRBD2. The trim removed 1 base at V and 6 bases at J, leaving 6 bases unmatched. Germline V gene sequence: CDR1 MNHEY, CDR2 SMNVEV (reference sequence). CDR3 length: 16 amino acids.

Only one count was recorded for this clone. The rearrangement joins TRBV7-9 to TRBJ2-7; D might be TRBD1 (6 bases). The V and J ends lost 2 bases and 6 bases respectively, with 17 bases between them. The CDR3 sequence is 15 residues long. In germline, CDR1 is SEHNR, CDR2 FQNEAQ (reference sequence). In DNA, the CDR3 is TGTGCCAGCAGCTTATTCCAGACAGGTTCCGGCGAGCAGTACTTC. Translated: CASSLFQTGSGEQYF.

The chain joins TRBV2 to TRBJ2-7, with 9 bases aligning to TRBD1. The CDR3 runs 14 residues. Per germline, CDR1 SNHLY and CDR2 FYNNEI. The ends lost 6 bases at V and 2 bases at J; junction bases unmatched: 5. For the CDR3, the DNA is TGTGCCAGCAGCGGGACAGGGAAAACCTACGAGCAGTACTTC. Residues: CASSGTGKTYEQYF.

Points on this clone: Other DNA sequences from this sample encode an identical CDR3 as well. V is TRBV9 and J is TRBJ2-1; 11 positions match TRBD2. Germline V gene sequence: CDR1 SGDLS, CDR2 YYNGEE. CDR3 size: 15 residues. With 4 bases clipped from V and 4 bases from J, the junction kept 4 bases outside the gene matches. The CDR3 reads CASSPRLAGYNEQFF. The DNA of the CDR3 is TGTGCCAGCAGCCCCCGACTAGCGGGGTACAATGAGCAGTTCTTC.

The chain recombines TRBV15 with TRBJ1-6; no reliable D call. Germline values: CDR1 LNHNV, CDR2 YYDKDF (reference sequence). V dropped 5 bases and J dropped 9 bases, with 8 bases sitting between them. CDR3 length equals 12 residues. The CDR3 sequence is CATSRGSSPLHF. The CDR3 DNA sequence: TGTGCCACCAGCCGCGGAAGTTCACCCCTCCACTTT.

The chain is built from TRBV2 and TRBJ1-6; 10 bases fit TRBD1. Germline lookup yields CDR1 SNHLY and CDR2 FYNNEI. Germline trimming cut 0 bases from V and 9 bases from J; bases unmatched to any gene: 14. This CDR3 region has 19 residues. The CDR3 loop reads CASSEAPNRPRDRGSPLHF. The CDR3 DNA reads as TGTGCCAGCAGTGAAGCTCCTAACCGCCCCCGGGACAGGGGTTCACCCCTCCACTTT.

This clone was counted a single time. The chain joins TRBV5-5 to TRBJ1-1, with D maybe TRBD1 (6 bases). Trimming removed 4 bases from V and 7 bases from J, with 20 bases in between. The CDR3 totals 15 residues. Looked up from germline, CDR1 is SGHKS and CDR2 is YYEKEE (reference sequence). CDR3 sequence reads: CASSPPGTNKNEAFF. CDR3 sequence (DNA): TGTGCCAGCAGCCCCCCAGGGACAAATAAAAATGAAGCTTTCTTT.

The chain carries TRBV11-2 and TRBJ1-6; D call uncertain. Germline V gene sequence: CDR1 SGHAT, CDR2 FQNNGV. The CDR3 has 15 residues. V was cut by 3 bases and J by 7 bases, with 13 bases left in between. CDR3 nucleotide sequence: TGTGCCAGCAGCTTCCAGCGGGGTAACAATTCACCCCTCCACTTT. It codes for CASSFQRGNNSPLHF. Filled out from reference TRBV11-2 and TRBJ1-6, the complete variable domain reads EAGVAQSPRYKIIEKRQSVAFWCNPISGHATLYWYQQILGQGPKLLIQFQNNGVVDDSQLPKDRFSAERLKGVDSTLKIQPAKLEDSAVYLCASSFQRGNNSPLHFGNGTRLTVT.

The chain links TRBV5-4 to TRBJ2-7; D gene uncertain. The CDR3 consists of 13 residues. The V end lost 4 bases, the J end lost 3 bases, and 11 bases lay between the germline ends. CDR1 and CDR2 (germline): SGHNT, YYREEE (reference sequence). The CDR3 region has the DNA TGTGCCAGCAGCCAGGCACTGGGCTACGAGCAGTACTTC. Its translation: CASSQALGYEQYF.

The chain joins TRBV5-1 to TRBJ1-4; D gene uncertain. CDR3 length: 15 amino acids. Trimming cost V 4 bases and J 6 bases, with 16 bases left between them. Germline V gene lookup returns CDR1 SGHRS and CDR2 YFSETQ. The CDR3 loop is CASSHGGVKDEKLFF. As DNA, the CDR3 is TGCGCCAGCAGCCACGGCGGGGTTAAAGATGAAAAACTGTTTTTT.

As concerns this clone: The sample holds other DNA sequences that translate to the same CDR3. V gene TRBV6-5 combines with J gene TRBJ1-2; no definite D call. The CDR3 loop spans 14 amino acids. The V end lost 0 bases, the J end lost 2 bases, and 7 bases lay between the germline ends. Germline V gene lookup returns CDR1 MNHEY and CDR2 SVGAGI. The CDR3 here is CASSYSSRNYGYTF. CDR3 DNA: TGTGCCAGCAGTTACTCGTCCCGGAACTATGGCTACACCTTC.

This clone showed up just once. The rearrangement joins TRBV4-1 to TRBJ2-4; no reliable D call. Germline V CDR1 and CDR2: MGHRA, YSYEKL. V lost 4 bases, J lost 2 bases, and 12 bases lay in between. The CDR3 totals 15 residues. This chain's CDR3 is CASSLIPVPKNIQYF. CDR3 DNA: TGCGCCAGCAGCCTCATTCCGGTACCCAAAAACATTCAGTACTTC.

Comments on this clone: This CDR3 is also generated by other DNA sequences in the sample. This chain uses TRBV15 with TRBJ2-7; D is uncertain. The V end was cut by 0 bases, the J end by 7 bases, with 7 bases between. The CDR3 sequence is 12 residues long. CDR1 is LNHNV, CDR2 YYDKDF, per germline (reference sequence). CDR3 residues: CATSRDRGEQYF. CDR3 sequence (DNA): TGTGCCACCAGCAGAGATCGAGGAGAGCAGTACTTC.

This chain joins TRBV9 and TRBJ2-2, with a possible D match to TRBD1 (6 bases). Looked up from germline, CDR1 is SGDLS and CDR2 is YYNGEE. The CDR3 runs to 16 residues. V was clipped by 4 bases and J by 2 bases, with 15 bases between them. The DNA of the CDR3 is TGTGCCAGCAGCCCATCCTGGGGGCTTAACACCGGGGAGCTGTTTTTT. It is translated as CASSPSWGLNTGELFF.

CDR3 loop: CACGGVGYNEQFF. CDR3 nucleotides: TGTGCCTGCGGCGGTGTTGGGTACAATGAGCAGTTCTTC. This rearrangement joins TRBV6-5 to TRBJ2-1; D gene unclear. Per germline, CDR1 MNHEY and CDR2 SVGAGI. The V and J ends lost 11 bases and 4 bases respectively, with 15 bases between them. This CDR3 comprises 13 residues.

The V gene is TRBV29-1, the J gene TRBJ2-3; possible D gene TRBD2, 5 bases. V lost 4 bases and J 1 base, leaving 18 bases between the germline ends. This CDR3 comprises 16 residues. The germline CDR1 and CDR2 sequences are SQVTM and ANQGSEA. The CDR3 bases are TGCAGCGTTGGAGGGATGGAGGACCCCCGCACAGATACGCAGTATTTT. Translation gives CSVGGMEDPRTDTQYF.

The chain carries TRBV5-6 and TRBJ1-1; D perhaps matches TRBD1 (5 bases). Germline V gene data show CDR1 as SGHDT and CDR2 as YYEEEE. CDR3 length equals 15 residues. V lost 0 bases and J lost 5, with 14 bases in between. The CDR3 sequence is CASSLGYGGTTEAFF. In DNA form, the CDR3 reads TGTGCCAGCAGCTTGGGTTACGGGGGTACGACTGAAGCTTTCTTT.

The chain couples TRBV6-1 to TRBJ2-3; TRBD1 is a possible D gene (5 bases). Germline V gene lookup returns CDR1 MNHNS and CDR2 SASEGT. The CDR3 is made up of 13 amino acids. Trimming shortened V by 7 bases and J by 4 bases, and 12 bases separated the two germline ends. In DNA form, the CDR3 reads TGTGCCAGCAACGAAGGGGTTGCAGATACGCAGTATTTT. It codes for CASNEGVADTQYF.

This chain uses TRBV19 with TRBJ1-5, with no clear D. Germline V gene lookup returns CDR1 LNHDA and CDR2 SQIVND (reference sequence). CDR3 size: 14 residues. The V and J ends lost 3 bases and 0 bases respectively, with 6 bases between them. The CDR3 coding sequence is TGTGCCAGTAGTATCGAGGTTAGCAATCAGCCCCAGCATTTT. Translation: CASSIEVSNQPQHF.

The chain employs TRBV7-9 and TRBJ2-3; D not resolved. This CDR3 is built from 11 residues. Germline V gene data show CDR1 as SEHNR and CDR2 as FQNEAQ (reference sequence). V was clipped by 5 bases and J by 6 bases, with 6 bases between them. The CDR3 reads CASSPPDTQYF. The DNA of the CDR3 is TGTGCCAGCAGCCCCCCTGATACGCAGTATTTT. The full variable domain, in which reference TRBV7-9 and TRBJ2-3 provide the parts outside the CDR3, is DTGVSQNPRHKITKRGQNVTFRCDPISEHNRLYWYRQTLGQGPEFLTYFQNEAQLEKSRLLSDRFSAERPKGSFSTLEIQRTEQGDSAMYLCASSPPDTQYFGPGTRLTVL.

The V call is TRBV5-6, the J call TRBJ2-3; TRBD1 is a possible D gene (5 bases). The CDR3 has 17 residues. Deletions cut 4 bases from V and 2 bases from J, with 20 bases between. Germline V gives CDR1 SGHDT, CDR2 YYEEEE. The CDR3: CASSHRTSGWATDTQYF. DNA of the CDR3: TGTGCCAGCAGCCACCGAACATCAGGGTGGGCCACAGATACGCAGTATTTT.

The chain couples TRBV6-5 to TRBJ1-2, with 9 nucleotides matching TRBD1. Germline V lookup: CDR1 MNHEY, CDR2 SVGAGI. The CDR3 loop spans 15 amino acids. Losses at the gene ends were 6 bases for V and 3 bases for J; bases not matched to a gene: 8. The CDR3 DNA reads TGTGCCAGCAGAGCTCGGGGACAGGGTGACTATGGCTACACCTTC. Translation: CASRARGQGDYGYTF.

This chain uses TRBV5-1 with TRBJ1-1; D remains ambiguous. Germline CDR1 reads SGHRS; CDR2 reads YFSETQ. The V and J ends lost 3 bases and 0 bases respectively, with 15 bases between them. The CDR3 covers 16 residues. The chain's CDR3 is CASSSRDSNMNTEAFF. The CDR3 DNA is TGCGCCAGCAGCTCCCGTGACTCGAACATGAACACTGAAGCTTTCTTT.

This clone appeared a few times. This chain links TRBV4-2 with TRBJ2-7; TRBD2 aligns across 8 bases. The J segment lost 0 bases and the V segment lost 0 bases, leaving 4 bases of the junction unmatched. CDR1 and CDR2 from the germline V gene are LGHNA and YNFKEQ. CDR3 size: 16 residues. The CDR3 nucleotides read TGTGCCAGCAGCCAAGATCAGGGACTAGTCTCCTACGAGCAGTACTTC. Translating it yields CASSQDQGLVSYEQYF.

The CDR3 nucleotides are TGTGCCATCAGTGAGGATATCCGGACAGGGAAAGTGGATGGCTACACCTTC. It specifies CAISEDIRTGKVDGYTF. V usage is TRBV10-3 and J usage is TRBJ1-2; the match to TRBD1 covers 8 bases. V lost 2 bases and J lost 6; bases outside the gene matches: 14. The CDR3 covers 17 residues. Per germline, CDR1 ENHRY and CDR2 SYGVKD.

CDR3 sequence reads: CASRGTTGELFF. CDR3 DNA sequence: TGCGCCAGCAGAGGGACAACCGGGGAGCTGTTTTTT. The rearrangement joins TRBV5-1 to TRBJ2-2; weak D call: TRBD1 (6 bases). Germline V gene lookup returns CDR1 SGHRS and CDR2 YFSETQ. The germline V and J ends were trimmed by 5 bases and 5 bases, with 7 bases remaining between them. The CDR3 covers 12 residues.